The rows below give T cell receptor beta chains drawn from one sample of a study of blood T cell repertoires in COVID-19. Profiling relied on immunoSEQ multiplex PCR, and the TCRdb table lists in-frame clones only, not all of them. The sample contains about 120,000 clones, roughly nine tenths of which appear only once. The sequenced sample was peripheral blood. The receptor set was obtained from a man between 50 and 59 years old with active COVID-19. Both conserved end residues are part of each CDR3. D genes are given only for firm matches.

cdr3_length j_call d_call v_call cdr3_aa
12 TRBJ2-1 NA TRBV24-1 CATSDPLNEQFF
13 TRBJ1-5 NA TRBV19 CASRVQDNQPQHF
18 TRBJ2-3 TRBD2 TRBV7-8 CASSLRRLAGGPTDTQYF
16 TRBJ2-1 TRBD2 TRBV7-6 CASSLGGREIGNEQFF
13 TRBJ1-1 NA TRBV11-2 CASSRDRNTEAFF
13 TRBJ1-2 NA TRBV12-3/TRBV12-4 CASSLSGTYGYTF
13 TRBJ2-2 NA TRBV9 CASSPKSTGELFF
15 TRBJ1-5 TRBD1 TRBV24-1 CATSAGTVSNQPQHF
15 TRBJ2-1 NA TRBV6-5 CASSYNSGVYNEQFF
15 TRBJ2-5 TRBD2 TRBV7-7 CASSSLLAGIETQYF
20 TRBJ2-3 TRBD2 TRBV5-5 CASLAETGVAGVRGTDTQYF
15 TRBJ2-7 NA TRBV3-1/TRBV3-2 CASSQAAPGSYEQYF
18 TRBJ2-1 TRBD2 TRBV5-4 CASSLGTSGVDSYNEQFF
14 TRBJ1-4 TRBD1 TRBV5-4 CASSLDRGQEKLFF
14 TRBJ1-5 NA TRBV10-2 CASSEVHGNQPQHF
13 TRBJ2-5 NA TRBV13 CASSLPHQETQYF
19 TRBJ2-6 TRBD1 TRBV5-1 CASSNTTGPTRSGANVLTF
15 TRBJ2-7 NA TRBV4-1 CASSQEGIPPYEQYF
11 TRBJ1-4 NA TRBV10-2 CASWSNEKLFF
14 TRBJ2-2 NA TRBV5-8 CASIGERLAGELFF
17 TRBJ2-5 TRBD1 TRBV18 CASSPGQGAQFMPPGYF
11 TRBJ1-2 NA TRBV6-6 CASTNSYGYTF
14 TRBJ2-5 NA TRBV2 CASRRDSAQETQYF
14 TRBJ1-4 NA TRBV2 CASTRALPNEKLFF
11 TRBJ2-5 NA TRBV2 CASTEGETQYF
18 TRBJ2-1 TRBD2 TRBV5-4 CASSLYGASGRGRNEQFF